This is a list of T cell receptor beta chains from one sample in a study of blood T cell repertoires in COVID-19. Profiled with immunoSEQ multiplex PCR; TCRdb holds only in-frame clones, not every one. Here the sample spans approximately 170,000 clones, around four fifths being singletons. The specimen was peripheral blood. The receptors were sampled from an elderly woman with COVID-19, enrolled during active disease. The CDR3 runs from the conserved cysteine through the conserved F or W. D genes are given only for firm matches. Expanded clones get a size class; other rows say once, few or many, or leave the size out.

cdr3_aa cdr3_nt j_call v_call clone_size d_call
CASSRDINQPQHF TGTGCCAGCAGTCGGGACATTAATCAGCCCCAGCATTTT TRBJ1-5 TRBV14 NA NA
CASSGLAGVSEQFF TGTGCCAGCTCGGGACTAGCGGGAGTCAGTGAGCAGTTCTTC TRBJ2-1 TRBV18 NA TRBD2
CASGRQGSLADTQYF TGTGCCAGCGGGAGACAGGGAAGTCTGGCAGATACGCAGTATTTT TRBJ2-3 TRBV6-5 once TRBD1
CASRKGGGEKLFF TGTGCCAGTAGAAAAGGGGGTGGTGAAAAACTGTTTTTT TRBJ1-4 TRBV19 NA NA
CASSDWGQTNTEAFF TGTGCCAGCAGCGATTGGGGACAGACGAACACTGAAGCTTTCTTT TRBJ1-1 TRBV3-1/TRBV3-2 NA TRBD1
CASSDLGARTDTQYF TGTGCCAGCAGTGATCTGGGGGCCCGCACAGATACGCAGTATTTT TRBJ2-3 TRBV6-1 once NA
CASSQGSTNTGELFF TGTGCCAGCAGCCAAGGTTCCACGAACACCGGGGAGCTGTTTTTT TRBJ2-2 TRBV3-1/TRBV3-2 NA NA
CASRVRDRYNEQFF TGTGCCAGCAGAGTACGGGATCGGTACAATGAGCAGTTCTTC TRBJ2-1 TRBV13 NA NA
CASSYVQAYGYTF TGTGCCAGCAGTTACGTCCAAGCCTATGGCTACACCTTC TRBJ1-2 TRBV6-5 NA NA
CASSDRQNTQYF TGTGCCAGCAGTGATCGACAAAATACGCAGTATTTT TRBJ2-3 TRBV2 few NA
CASSIGLAQETQYF TGTGCCAGTAGTATAGGTCTAGCCCAAGAGACCCAGTACTTC TRBJ2-5 TRBV19 NA NA
CAIARGAGNNQPQHF TGTGCCATCGCTAGGGGCGCTGGAAACAATCAGCCCCAGCATTTT TRBJ1-5 TRBV10-3 NA NA
CASSQVPPWGHNQPQHF TGTGCCAGCAGCCAAGTTCCACCTTGGGGACACAATCAGCCCCAGCATTTT TRBJ1-5 TRBV14 NA NA
CASSVEDRTPLHF TGTGCCAGCAGCGTAGAGGACAGAACCCCCCTCCACTTT TRBJ1-6 TRBV9 NA NA
CASSAPRGGDRFLFF TGTGCCAGCAGTGCCCCTAGAGGGGGTGACAGGTTCTTGTTCTTC TRBJ2-1 TRBV27 NA NA
CASTPGWQPQHF TGTGCCAGCACCCCGGGATGGCAGCCCCAGCATTTT TRBJ1-5 TRBV28 NA NA
CASGPWDRGESLHF TGCGCCAGCGGCCCCTGGGACAGGGGTGAATCCCTCCACTTT TRBJ1-6 TRBV10-2 NA TRBD1
CASTLAGRQPGELFF TGTGCCAGCACGCTAGCGGGGAGGCAGCCCGGGGAGCTGTTTTTT TRBJ2-2 TRBV7-9 few TRBD2
CASSDGAGGWSDTQYF TGTGCCAGCAGCGACGGAGCGGGGGGGTGGTCAGATACGCAGTATTTT TRBJ2-3 TRBV3-1/TRBV3-2 once TRBD2
CASSLGGGLGALGYTF TGTGCCAGCAGCCTGGGAGGGGGTCTTGGGGCGCTTGGCTACACCTTC TRBJ1-2 TRBV7-8 NA NA
CASSIVDEQFF TGTGCCAGCAGTATAGTGGATGAGCAGTTCTTC TRBJ2-1 TRBV6-5 NA NA
CASSQARGKQYF TGTGCCAGCAGCCAAGCGCGGGGGAAGCAGTACTTC TRBJ2-7 TRBV3-1/TRBV3-2 NA TRBD2
CALRGQGTDTQYF TGTGCCTTAAGGGGACAGGGAACAGATACGCAGTATTTT TRBJ2-3 TRBV28 few TRBD1
CASMRTGGLYGYTF TGTGCCAGTATGCGGACAGGTGGCCTCTATGGCTACACCTTC TRBJ1-2 TRBV19 NA TRBD1
CASSSTGFSGNTIYF TGTGCCAGCAGTTCGACAGGGTTCAGTGGAAACACCATATATTTT TRBJ1-3 TRBV6-5 NA TRBD1
CASSLVGEDQPQHF TGTGCCAGCAGCTTAGTGGGGGAGGATCAGCCCCAGCATTTT TRBJ1-5 TRBV7-6 few NA
CASSIERAGAGELFF TGTGCCAGTAGTATCGAGCGAGCGGGGGCGGGGGAGCTGTTTTTT TRBJ2-2 TRBV19 NA TRBD2
CSVVRGTDTQYF TGCAGCGTTGTCCGAGGCACAGATACGCAGTATTTT TRBJ2-3 TRBV29-1 once NA
CASSPQTSGRGNEQFF TGTGCCAGTAGTCCTCAGACTAGCGGGAGAGGGAATGAGCAGTTCTTC TRBJ2-1 TRBV19 NA TRBD2
CASSLTGGDETQYF TGCGCCAGCAGCTTGACGGGAGGGGACGAGACCCAGTACTTC TRBJ2-5 TRBV5-1 NA TRBD2
CASSYGGTRSYEQYF TGTGCCAGCAGCTATGGAGGGACGAGGTCCTACGAGCAGTACTTC TRBJ2-7 TRBV11-2 many NA
CASSPFETGVNSEAFF TGCGCCAGCAGCCCTTTTGAGACAGGGGTTAACTCTGAAGCTTTCTTT TRBJ1-1 TRBV4-1 NA TRBD1
CASSLLAPSGGKLFF TGTGCCAGCAGTTTATTGGCCCCGTCCGGGGGAAAACTGTTTTTT TRBJ1-4 TRBV28 NA NA